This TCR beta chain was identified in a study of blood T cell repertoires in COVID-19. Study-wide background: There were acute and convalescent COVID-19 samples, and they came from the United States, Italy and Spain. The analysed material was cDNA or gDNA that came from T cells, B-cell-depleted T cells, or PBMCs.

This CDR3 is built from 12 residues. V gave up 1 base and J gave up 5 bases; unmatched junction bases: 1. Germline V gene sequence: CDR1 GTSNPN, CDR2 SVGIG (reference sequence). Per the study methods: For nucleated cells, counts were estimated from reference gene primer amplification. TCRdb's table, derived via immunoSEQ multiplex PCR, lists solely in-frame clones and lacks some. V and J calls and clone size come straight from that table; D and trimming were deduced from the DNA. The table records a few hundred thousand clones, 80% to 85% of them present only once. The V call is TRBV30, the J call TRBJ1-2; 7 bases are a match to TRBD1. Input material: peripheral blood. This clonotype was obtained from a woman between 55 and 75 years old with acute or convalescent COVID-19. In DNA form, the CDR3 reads TGTGCCTGGAGTGGGACAGGTTATGGCTACACCTTC. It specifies CAWSGTGYGYTF.